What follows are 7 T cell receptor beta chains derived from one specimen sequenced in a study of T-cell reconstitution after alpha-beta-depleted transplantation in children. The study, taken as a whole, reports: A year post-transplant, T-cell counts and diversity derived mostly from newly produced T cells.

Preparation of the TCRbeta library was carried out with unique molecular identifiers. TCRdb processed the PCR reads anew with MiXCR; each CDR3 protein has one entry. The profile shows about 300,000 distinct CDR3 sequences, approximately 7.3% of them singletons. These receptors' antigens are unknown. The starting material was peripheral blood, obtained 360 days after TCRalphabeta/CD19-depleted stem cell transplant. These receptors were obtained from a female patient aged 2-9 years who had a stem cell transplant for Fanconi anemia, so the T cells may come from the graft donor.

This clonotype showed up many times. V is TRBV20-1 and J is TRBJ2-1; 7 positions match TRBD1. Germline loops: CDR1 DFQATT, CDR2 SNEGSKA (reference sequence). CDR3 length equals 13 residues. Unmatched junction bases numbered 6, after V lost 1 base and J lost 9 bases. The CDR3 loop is CSARAPGQTEQFF. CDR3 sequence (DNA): TGCAGTGCTAGAGCTCCGGGACAGACTGAGCAGTTCTTC.

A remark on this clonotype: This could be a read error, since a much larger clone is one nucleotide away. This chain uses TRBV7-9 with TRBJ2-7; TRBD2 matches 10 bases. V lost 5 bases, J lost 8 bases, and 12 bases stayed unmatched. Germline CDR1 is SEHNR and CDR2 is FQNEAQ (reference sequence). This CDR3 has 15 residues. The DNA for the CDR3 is TGTGCCAGCAGCAGAGCGGGGGGGCAATTTTACAAGCAGTACTTC. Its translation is CASSRAGGQFYKQYF.

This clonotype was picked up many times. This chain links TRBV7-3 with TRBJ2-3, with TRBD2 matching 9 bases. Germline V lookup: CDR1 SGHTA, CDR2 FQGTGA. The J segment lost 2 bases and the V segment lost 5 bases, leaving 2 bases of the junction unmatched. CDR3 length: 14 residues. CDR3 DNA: TGTGCCAGCAGCAGACTAGCGGACACAGATACGCAGTATTTT. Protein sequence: CASSRLADTDTQYF.

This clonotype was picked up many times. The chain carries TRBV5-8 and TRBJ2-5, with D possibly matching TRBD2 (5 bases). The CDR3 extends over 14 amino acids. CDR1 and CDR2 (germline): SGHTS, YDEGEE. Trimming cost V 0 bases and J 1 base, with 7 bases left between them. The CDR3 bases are TGTGCCAGCAGCTTGGTCGAGGGCCAAGAGACCCAGTACTTC. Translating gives CASSLVEGQETQYF.

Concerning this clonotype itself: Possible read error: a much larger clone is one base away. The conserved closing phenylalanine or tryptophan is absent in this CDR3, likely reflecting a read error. CDR3 nucleotide sequence: TGTGCCAGCAGCAACATCCTAGGCGAAGCTTTCTGT. As protein: CASSNILGEAFC. V gene TRBV7-9 combines with J gene TRBJ1-1; D gene uncertain. The CDR3 runs 12 residues. The V gene lost 5 bases and the J gene lost 8 bases, with 12 bases spanning the gap. Per the germline V gene, CDR1 is SEHNR and CDR2 is FQNEAQ (reference sequence).

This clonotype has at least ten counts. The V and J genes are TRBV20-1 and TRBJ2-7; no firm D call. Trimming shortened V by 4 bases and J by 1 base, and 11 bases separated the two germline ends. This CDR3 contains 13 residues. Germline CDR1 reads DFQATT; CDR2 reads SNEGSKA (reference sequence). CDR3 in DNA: TGCAGTGCTACTTCCCCCCGGTCCTACGAGCAGTACGTC. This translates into CSATSPRSYEQYV.

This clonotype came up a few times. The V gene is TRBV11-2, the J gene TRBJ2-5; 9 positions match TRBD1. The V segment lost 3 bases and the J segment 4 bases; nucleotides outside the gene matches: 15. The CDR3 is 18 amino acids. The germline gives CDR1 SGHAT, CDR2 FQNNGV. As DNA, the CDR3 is TGTGCCAGCAGCTTCGGTGCGGTGGTTGGACAGGGGAGAGAGACCCAGTACTTC. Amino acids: CASSFGAVVGQGRETQYF.